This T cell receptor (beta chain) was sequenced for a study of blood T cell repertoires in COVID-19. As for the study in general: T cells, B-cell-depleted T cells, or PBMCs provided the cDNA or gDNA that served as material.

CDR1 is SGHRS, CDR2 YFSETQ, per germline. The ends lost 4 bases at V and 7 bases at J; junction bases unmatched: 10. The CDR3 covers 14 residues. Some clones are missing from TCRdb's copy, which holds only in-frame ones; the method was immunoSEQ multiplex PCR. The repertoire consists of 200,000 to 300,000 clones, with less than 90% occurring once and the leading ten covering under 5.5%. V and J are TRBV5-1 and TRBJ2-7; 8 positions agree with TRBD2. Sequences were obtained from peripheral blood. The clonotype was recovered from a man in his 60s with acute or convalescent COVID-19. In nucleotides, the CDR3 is TGCGCCAGCAGCCTGGCCTCGCAGCGGGGGGAGCAGTACTTC. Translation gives CASSLASQRGEQYF.